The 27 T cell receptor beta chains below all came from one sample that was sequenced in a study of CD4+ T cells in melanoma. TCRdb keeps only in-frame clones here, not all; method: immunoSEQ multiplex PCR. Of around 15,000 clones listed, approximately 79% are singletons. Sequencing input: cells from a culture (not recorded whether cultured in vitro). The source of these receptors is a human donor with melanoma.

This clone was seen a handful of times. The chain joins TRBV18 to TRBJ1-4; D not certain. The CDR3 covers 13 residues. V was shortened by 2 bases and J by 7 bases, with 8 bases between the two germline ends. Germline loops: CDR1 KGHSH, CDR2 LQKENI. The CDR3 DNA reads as TGTGCCAGCTCACCAGGGAAGGGTGAAAAACTGTTTTTT. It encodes CASSPGKGEKLFF.

Written as DNA, the CDR3 is TGTGCCAGCAGCCACGGGACTAGCGGGGGGCCGGATACGCAGTATTTT. It specifies CASSHGTSGGPDTQYF. The rearrangement uses TRBV14 and TRBJ2-3; TRBD2 aligns across 15 bases. Germline CDR1 SGHDN, CDR2 FVKESK. V gave up 3 bases and J gave up 6 bases; unmatched junction bases: 4. The CDR3 length is 16 residues.

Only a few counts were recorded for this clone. The CDR3 sequence: CASSLLGQSNTGELFF. CDR3 sequence (DNA): TGTGCCAGCAGCTTACTAGGACAGTCGAACACCGGGGAGCTGTTTTTT. The chain uses TRBV7-3 and TRBJ2-2; tentative D call: TRBD1 (6 bases). The CDR3 runs 16 residues. V was shortened by 2 bases and J by 0 bases, with 10 bases between the two germline ends. The germline V gene encodes CDR1 SGHTA and CDR2 FQGTGA.

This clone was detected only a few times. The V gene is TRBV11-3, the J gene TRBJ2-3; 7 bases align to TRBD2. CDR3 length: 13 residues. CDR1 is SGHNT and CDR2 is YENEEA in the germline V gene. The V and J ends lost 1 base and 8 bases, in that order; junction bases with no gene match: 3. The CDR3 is CASSLGGGVTQYF. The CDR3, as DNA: TGTGCCAGCAGCTTAGGGGGGGGTGTTACGCAGTATTTT. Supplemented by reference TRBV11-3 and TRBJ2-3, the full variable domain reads EAGVVQSPRYKIIEKKQPVAFWCNPISGHNTLYWYLQNLGQGPELLIRYENEEAVDDSQLPKDRFSAERLKGVDSTLKIQPAELGDSAVYLCASSLGGGVTQYFGPGTRLTVL.

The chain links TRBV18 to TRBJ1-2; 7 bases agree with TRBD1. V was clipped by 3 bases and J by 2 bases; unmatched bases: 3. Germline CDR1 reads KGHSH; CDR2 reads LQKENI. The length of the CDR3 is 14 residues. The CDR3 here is CASSPKQGNYGYTF. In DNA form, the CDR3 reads TGTGCCAGCTCACCTAAACAGGGGAACTATGGCTACACCTTC.

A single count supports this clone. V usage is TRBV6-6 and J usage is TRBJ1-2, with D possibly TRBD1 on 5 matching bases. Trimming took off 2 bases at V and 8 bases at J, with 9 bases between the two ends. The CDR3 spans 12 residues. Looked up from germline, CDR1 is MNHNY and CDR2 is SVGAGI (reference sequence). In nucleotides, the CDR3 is TGTGCCAGCAGTTACAACGGGGGGGGCTACACCTTC. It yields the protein CASSYNGGGYTF.

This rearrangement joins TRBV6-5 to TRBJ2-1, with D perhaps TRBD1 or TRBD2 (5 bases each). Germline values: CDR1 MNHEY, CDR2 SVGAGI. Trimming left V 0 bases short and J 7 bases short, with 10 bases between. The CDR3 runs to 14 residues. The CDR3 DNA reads TGTGCCAGCAGTTACTCAGTCTGGGGGAATGAGCAGTTCTTC. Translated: CASSYSVWGNEQFF.

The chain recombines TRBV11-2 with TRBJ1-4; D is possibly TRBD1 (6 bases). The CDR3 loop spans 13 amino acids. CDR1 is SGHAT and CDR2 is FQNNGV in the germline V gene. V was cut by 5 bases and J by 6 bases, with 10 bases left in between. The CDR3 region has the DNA TGTGCCAGCAGCGACCGACAGGATGAAAAACTGTTTTTT. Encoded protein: CASSDRQDEKLFF.

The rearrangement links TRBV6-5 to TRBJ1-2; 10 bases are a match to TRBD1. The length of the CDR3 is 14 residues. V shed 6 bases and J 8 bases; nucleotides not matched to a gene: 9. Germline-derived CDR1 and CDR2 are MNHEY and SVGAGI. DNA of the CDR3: TGTGCCAGCAGGGGGACAGGGGAGTCTCGGGGCTACACCTTC. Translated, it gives CASRGTGESRGYTF.

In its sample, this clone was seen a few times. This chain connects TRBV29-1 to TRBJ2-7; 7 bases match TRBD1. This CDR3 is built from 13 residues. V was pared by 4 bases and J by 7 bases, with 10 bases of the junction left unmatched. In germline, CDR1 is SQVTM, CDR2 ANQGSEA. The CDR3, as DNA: TGCAGCGTTGTGCTTCCGGGACAGTATGAGCAGTACTTC. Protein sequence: CSVVLPGQYEQYF.

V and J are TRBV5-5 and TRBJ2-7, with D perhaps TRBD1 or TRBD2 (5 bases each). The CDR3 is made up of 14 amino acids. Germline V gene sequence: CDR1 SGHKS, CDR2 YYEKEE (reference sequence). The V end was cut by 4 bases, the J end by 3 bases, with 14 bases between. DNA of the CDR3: TGTGCCAGCAGCCAGATCGGGGCCCTCTACGAGCAGTACTTC. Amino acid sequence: CASSQIGALYEQYF.

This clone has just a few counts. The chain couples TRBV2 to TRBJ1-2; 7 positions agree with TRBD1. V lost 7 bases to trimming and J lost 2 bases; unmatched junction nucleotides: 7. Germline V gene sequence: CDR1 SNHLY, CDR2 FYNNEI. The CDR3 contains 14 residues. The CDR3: CASKTRGSNYGYTF. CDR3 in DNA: TGTGCCAGCAAAACCAGGGGGTCCAACTATGGCTACACCTTC. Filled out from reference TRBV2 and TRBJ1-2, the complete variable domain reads EPEVTQTPSHQVTQMGQEVILRCVPISNHLYFYWYRQILGQKVEFLVSFYNNEISEKSEIFDDQFSVERPDGSNFTLKIRSTKLEDSAMYFCASKTRGSNYGYTFGSGTRLTVV.

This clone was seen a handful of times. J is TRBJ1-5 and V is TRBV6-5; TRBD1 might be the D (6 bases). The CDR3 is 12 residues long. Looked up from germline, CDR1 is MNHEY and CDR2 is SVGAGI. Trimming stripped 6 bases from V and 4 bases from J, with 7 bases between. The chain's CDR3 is CASRTGNQPQHF. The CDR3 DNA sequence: TGTGCCAGCAGAACAGGGAATCAGCCCCAGCATTTT.

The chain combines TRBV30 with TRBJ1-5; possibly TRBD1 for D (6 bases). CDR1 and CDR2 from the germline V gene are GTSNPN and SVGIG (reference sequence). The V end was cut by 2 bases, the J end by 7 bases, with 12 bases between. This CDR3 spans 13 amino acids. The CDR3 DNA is TGTGCCTGGAGTAATGGGGGCTTGCAGCCCCAGCATTTT. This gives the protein CAWSNGGLQPQHF.

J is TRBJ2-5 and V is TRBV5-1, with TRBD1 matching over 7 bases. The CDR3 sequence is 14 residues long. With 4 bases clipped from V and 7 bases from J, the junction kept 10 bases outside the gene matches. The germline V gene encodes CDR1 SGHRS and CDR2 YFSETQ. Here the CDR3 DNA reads TGCGCCAGCAGCGCCTACAGGGGAACCGGGACCCAGTACTTC. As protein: CASSAYRGTGTQYF.

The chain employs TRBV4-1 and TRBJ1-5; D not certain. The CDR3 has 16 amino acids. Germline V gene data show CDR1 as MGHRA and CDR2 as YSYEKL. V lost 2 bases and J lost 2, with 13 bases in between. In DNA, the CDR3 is TGCGCCAGCAGCCAAAGCGGGGTGAGGGGCAATCAGCCCCAGCATTTT. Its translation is CASSQSGVRGNQPQHF.

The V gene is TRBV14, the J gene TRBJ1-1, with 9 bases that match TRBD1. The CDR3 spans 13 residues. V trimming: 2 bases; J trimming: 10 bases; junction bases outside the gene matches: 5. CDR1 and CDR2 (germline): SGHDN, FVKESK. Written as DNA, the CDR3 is TGTGCCAGCAGCCAAACAGGGGGCGGGCGAGCTTTCTTT. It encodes CASSQTGGGRAFF.

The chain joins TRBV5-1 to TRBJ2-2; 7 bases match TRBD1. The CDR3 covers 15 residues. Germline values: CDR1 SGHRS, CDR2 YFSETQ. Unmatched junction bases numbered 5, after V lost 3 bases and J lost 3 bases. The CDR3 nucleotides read TGCGCCAGCAGCTACCAGGGGGTAGACACCGGGGAGCTGTTTTTT. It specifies CASSYQGVDTGELFF.

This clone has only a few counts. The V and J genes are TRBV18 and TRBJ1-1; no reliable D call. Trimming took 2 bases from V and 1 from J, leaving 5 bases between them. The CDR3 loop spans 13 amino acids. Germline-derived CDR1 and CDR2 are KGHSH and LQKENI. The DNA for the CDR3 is TGTGCCAGCTCACCAGGAGGGAACACTGAAGCTTTCTTT. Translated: CASSPGGNTEAFF.

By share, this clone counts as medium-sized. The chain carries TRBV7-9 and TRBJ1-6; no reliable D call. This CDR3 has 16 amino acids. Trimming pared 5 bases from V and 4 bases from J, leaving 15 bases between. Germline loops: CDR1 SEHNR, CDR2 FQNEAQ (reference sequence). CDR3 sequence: CASSTGSGFYNSPLHF. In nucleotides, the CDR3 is TGTGCCAGCAGCACGGGGTCGGGGTTTTATAATTCACCCCTCCACTTT.

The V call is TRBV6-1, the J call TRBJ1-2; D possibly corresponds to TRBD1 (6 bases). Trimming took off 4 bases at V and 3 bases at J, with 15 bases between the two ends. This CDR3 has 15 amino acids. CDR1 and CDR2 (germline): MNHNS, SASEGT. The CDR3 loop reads CASSVTGSTYYGYTF. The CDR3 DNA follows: TGTGCCAGCAGTGTAACAGGGAGCACCTACTATGGCTACACCTTC.

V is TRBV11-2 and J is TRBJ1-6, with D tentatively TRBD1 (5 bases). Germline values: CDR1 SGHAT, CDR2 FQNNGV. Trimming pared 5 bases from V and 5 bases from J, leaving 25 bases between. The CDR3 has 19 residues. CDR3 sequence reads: CASSLIRGGRTSNNSPLHF. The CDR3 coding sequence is TGTGCCAGCAGCCTTATTAGGGGAGGACGGACAAGTAATAATTCACCCCTCCACTTT.

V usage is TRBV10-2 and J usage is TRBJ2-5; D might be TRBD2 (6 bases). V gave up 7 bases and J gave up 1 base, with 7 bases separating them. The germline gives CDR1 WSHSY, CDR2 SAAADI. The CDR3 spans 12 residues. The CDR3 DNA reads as TGCGCCAGCAAGGGACTCCAAGAGACCCAGTACTTC. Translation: CASKGLQETQYF.

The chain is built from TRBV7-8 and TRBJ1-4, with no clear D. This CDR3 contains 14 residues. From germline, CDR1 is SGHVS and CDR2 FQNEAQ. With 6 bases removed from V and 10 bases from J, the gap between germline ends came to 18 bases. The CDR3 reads CASRGGWASGKLFF. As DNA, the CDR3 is TGTGCCAGCAGAGGAGGATGGGCCTCTGGAAAACTGTTTTTT. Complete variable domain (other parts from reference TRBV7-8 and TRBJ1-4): GAGVSQSPRYKVAKRGQDVALRCDPISGHVSLFWYQQALGQGPEFLTYFQNEAQLDKSGLPSDRFFAERPEGSVSTLKIQRTQQEDSAVYLCASRGGWASGKLFFGSGTQLSVL.

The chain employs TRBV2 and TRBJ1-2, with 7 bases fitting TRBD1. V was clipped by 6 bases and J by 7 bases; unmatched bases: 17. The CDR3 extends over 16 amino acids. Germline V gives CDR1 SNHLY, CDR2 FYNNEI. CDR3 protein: CASSQLSFDRAPGYTF. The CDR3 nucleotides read TGTGCCAGCAGCCAGCTCAGTTTCGACAGGGCGCCTGGCTACACCTTC.

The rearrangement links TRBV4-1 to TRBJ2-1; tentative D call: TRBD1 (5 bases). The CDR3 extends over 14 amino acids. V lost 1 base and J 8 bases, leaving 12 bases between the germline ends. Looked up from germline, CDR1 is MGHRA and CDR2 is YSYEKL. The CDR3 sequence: CASSQAETAYEQFF. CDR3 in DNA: TGCGCCAGCAGCCAAGCCGAGACAGCTTATGAGCAGTTCTTC.

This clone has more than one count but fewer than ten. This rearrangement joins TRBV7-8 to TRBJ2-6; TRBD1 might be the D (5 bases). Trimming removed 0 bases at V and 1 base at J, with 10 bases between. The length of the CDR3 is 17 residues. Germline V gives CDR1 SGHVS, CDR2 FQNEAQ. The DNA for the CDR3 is TGTGCCAGCAGCTTAGCTACAGGAAATTCTGGGGCCAACGTCCTGACTTTC. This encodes CASSLATGNSGANVLTF.